The 2 T cell receptor beta chains in this list originate from one sample, sequenced in a study of blood T cell repertoires in COVID-19 (dated by TCRdb to 2018 to 2021). Preparation of the library involved the immunoSEQ multiplex PCR assay. TCRdb obtained this table from immuneACCESS and retained in-frame rearrangements with V and J assigned. These tables miss some clones; where compared with another copy, unresolved V genes account for less than half of the shortfall, and the remainder is unexplained. Recorded for this sample are approximately 250,000 clones; roughly 91% of them occurred a single time. The top ten clonotypes cover about 4% of the sample. Source material: PBMCs or T cells enriched from blood (not recorded which). The source of these receptors is a woman aged 25 to 39 who had recovered from COVID-19.

V and J are TRBV6-5 and TRBJ2-3; D remains unclear. Trimming stripped 0 bases from V and 8 bases from J, with 9 bases between. This CDR3 has 13 amino acids. The germline V gene encodes CDR1 MNHEY and CDR2 SVGAGI. CDR3 amino acids: CASSYSSTGTQYF. Written as DNA, the CDR3 is TGTGCCAGCAGTTACTCCTCGACTGGTACGCAGTATTTT.

This chain connects TRBV4-2 to TRBJ1-4; TRBD1 matches at 7 bases. V gave up 0 bases and J gave up 0 bases; unmatched junction bases: 4. In germline, CDR1 is LGHNA, CDR2 YNFKEQ. This CDR3 region has 17 residues. CDR3 protein: CASSQDRGAPTNEKLFF. DNA for the CDR3: TGTGCCAGCAGCCAAGACAGGGGGGCCCCAACTAATGAAAAACTGTTTTTT.